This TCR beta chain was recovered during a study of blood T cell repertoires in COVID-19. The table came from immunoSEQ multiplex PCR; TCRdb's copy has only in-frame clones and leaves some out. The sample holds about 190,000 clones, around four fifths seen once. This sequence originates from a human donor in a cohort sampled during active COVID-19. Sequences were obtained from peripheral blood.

CDR3 protein: CASGRAGHHTGELFF. The CDR3 DNA reads TGTGCCAGCGGGCGCGCAGGGCATCACACCGGGGAGCTGTTTTTT. The J gene is TRBJ2-2, the V gene TRBV6-5; a possible D gene is TRBD1 (5 bases). The CDR3 spans 15 residues. The germline V gene encodes CDR1 MNHEY and CDR2 SVGAGI. With 8 bases removed from V and 3 bases from J, the gap between germline ends came to 16 bases.